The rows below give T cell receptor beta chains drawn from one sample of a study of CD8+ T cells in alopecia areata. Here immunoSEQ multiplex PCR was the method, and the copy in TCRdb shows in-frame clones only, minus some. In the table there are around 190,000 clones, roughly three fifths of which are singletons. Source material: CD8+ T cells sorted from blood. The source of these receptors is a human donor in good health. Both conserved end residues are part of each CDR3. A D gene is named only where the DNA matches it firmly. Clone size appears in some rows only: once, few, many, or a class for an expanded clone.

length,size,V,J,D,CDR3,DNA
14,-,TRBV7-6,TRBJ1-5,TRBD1,CASSAGTGTQPQHF,TGTGCCAGCAGCGCAGGGACAGGGACTCAGCCCCAGCATTTT
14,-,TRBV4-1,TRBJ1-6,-,CASSHAGYNSPLHF,TGCGCCAGCAGCCATGCAGGGTATAATTCACCCCTCCACTTT
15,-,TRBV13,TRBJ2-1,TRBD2,CASSLAGGPYNEQFF,TGTGCCAGCAGCTTAGCGGGGGGGCCGTACAATGAGCAGTTCTTC
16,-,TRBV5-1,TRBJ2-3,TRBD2,CASRGLAGVSQDTQYF,TGCGCCAGCAGGGGACTAGCGGGGGTCTCACAAGATACGCAGTATTTT
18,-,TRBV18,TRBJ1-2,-,CASSRAGRAGDSNYGYTF,TGTGCCAGCTCACGGGCCGGTCGGGCAGGGGACTCTAACTATGGCTACACCTTC
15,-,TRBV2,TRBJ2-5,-,CASSDGRGIQETQYF,TGTGCCAGCAGTGATGGTAGGGGGATACAAGAGACCCAGTACTTC
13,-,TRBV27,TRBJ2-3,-,CASSYRTSHTQYF,TGTGCCAGCAGTTACCGGACATCTCATACGCAGTATTTT
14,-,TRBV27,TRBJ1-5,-,CASSLNPGNQPQHF,TGTGCCAGCAGTTTAAACCCGGGAAATCAGCCCCAGCATTTT
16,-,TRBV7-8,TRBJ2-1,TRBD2,CASSFYTGGSYNEQFF,TGTGCCAGCAGCTTCTATACGGGGGGATCCTACAATGAGCAGTTCTTC
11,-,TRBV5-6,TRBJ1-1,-,CASSQDGEAFF,TGTGCCAGCAGCCAGGACGGAGAAGCTTTCTTT
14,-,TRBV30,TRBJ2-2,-,CAWSVEENTGELFF,TGTGCCTGGAGTGTAGAGGAAAACACCGGGGAGCTGTTTTTT
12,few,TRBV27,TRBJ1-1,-,CASSSGGTEAFF,TGTGCCAGCAGTTCCGGAGGGACTGAAGCTTTCTTT
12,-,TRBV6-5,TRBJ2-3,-,CASKDSTDTQYF,TGTGCCAGCAAAGACAGCACAGATACGCAGTATTTT
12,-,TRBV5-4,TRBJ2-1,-,CASSEGGDEQFF,TGTGCCAGCAGCGAGGGGGGCGATGAGCAGTTCTTC
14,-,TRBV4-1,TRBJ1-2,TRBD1,CASSQVQGANGYTF,TGCGCCAGCAGCCAAGTACAGGGGGCAAATGGCTACACCTTC
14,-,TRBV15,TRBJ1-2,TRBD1,CATMLTGEIDGYTF,TGTGCCACCATGCTAACAGGGGAGATCGATGGCTACACCTTC
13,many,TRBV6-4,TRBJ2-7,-,CASSEGEPYEQYF,TGTGCCAGCAGTGAGGGGGAGCCCTACGAGCAGTACTTC
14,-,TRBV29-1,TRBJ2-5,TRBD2,CSVVPAGVQETQYF,TGCAGCGTTGTCCCAGCGGGGGTGCAGGAGACCCAGTACTTC
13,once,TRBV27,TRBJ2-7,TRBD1,CASSSQTGAEQYF,TGTGCCAGCAGTTCCCAAACAGGGGCCGAGCAGTACTTC
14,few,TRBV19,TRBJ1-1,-,CASSIGFWNTEAFF,TGTGCCAGTAGTATAGGGTTTTGGAACACTGAAGCTTTCTTT
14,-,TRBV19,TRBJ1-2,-,CASSPGQGNYGYTF,TGTGCCAGTAGTCCGGGCCAGGGGAACTATGGCTACACCTTC
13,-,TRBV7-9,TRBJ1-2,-,CASSLWGSYGYTF,TGTGCCAGCAGCCTCTGGGGATCCTATGGCTACACCTTC
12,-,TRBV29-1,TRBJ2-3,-,CSVPTVTDTQYF,TGCAGCGTCCCGACAGTGACAGATACGCAGTATTTT
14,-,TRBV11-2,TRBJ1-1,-,CASSLEGGNTEAFF,TGTGCCAGCAGCTTAGAGGGGGGGAACACTGAAGCTTTCTTT
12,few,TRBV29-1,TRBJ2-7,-,CSVEGSGYEQYF,TGCAGCGTTGAAGGCTCGGGGTACGAGCAGTACTTC
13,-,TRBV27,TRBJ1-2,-,CASSTGQRYGYTF,TGTGCCAGCAGTACCGGACAGCGCTATGGCTACACCTTC
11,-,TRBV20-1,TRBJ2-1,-,CSAQHDNEQFF,TGCAGTGCTCAACACGACAATGAGCAGTTCTTC
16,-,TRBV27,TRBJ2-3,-,CASSFMPRASTDTQYF,TGTGCCAGCAGTTTTATGCCCCGGGCCAGCACAGATACGCAGTATTTT
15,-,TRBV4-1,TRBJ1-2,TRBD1,CASSQAKGANYGYTF,TGCGCCAGCAGCCAAGCTAAGGGGGCAAACTATGGCTACACCTTC
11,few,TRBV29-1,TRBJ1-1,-,CSVPGGAEAFF,TGCAGCGTTCCTGGAGGGGCCGAAGCTTTCTTT
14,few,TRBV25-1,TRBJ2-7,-,CASRGKGPGYEQYF,TGTGCCAGCAGGGGGAAGGGACCGGGCTACGAGCAGTACTTC
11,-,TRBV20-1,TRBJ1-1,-,CSAIMNTEAFF,TGCAGTGCTATCATGAACACTGAAGCTTTCTTT
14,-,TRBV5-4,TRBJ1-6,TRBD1,CASSLQGSNSPLHF,TGTGCCAGCAGCTTACAGGGGTCTAATTCACCCCTCCACTTT
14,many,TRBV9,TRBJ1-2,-,CASSTRGGNYGYTF,TGTGCCAGCAGCACTAGAGGGGGGAACTATGGCTACACCTTC
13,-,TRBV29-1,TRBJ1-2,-,CSVEEVTNYGYTF,TGCAGCGTTGAAGAGGTTACTAACTATGGCTACACCTTC
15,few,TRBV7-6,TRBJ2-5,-,CASSPLDTTQETQYF,TGTGCCAGCAGCCCACTGGACACCACCCAAGAGACCCAGTACTTC
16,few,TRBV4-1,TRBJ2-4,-,CASSQVGGAAKNIQYF,TGCGCCAGCAGCCAAGTGGGGGGCGCGGCCAAAAACATTCAGTACTTC
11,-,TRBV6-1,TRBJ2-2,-,CASGVTGELFF,TGTGCCAGCGGGGTCACCGGGGAGCTGTTTTTT
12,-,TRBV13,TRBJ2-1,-,CASSFQGGEQFF,TGTGCCAGCAGCTTCCAAGGGGGTGAGCAGTTCTTC
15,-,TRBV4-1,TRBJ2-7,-,CASSPRGGNSYEQYF,TGCGCCAGCAGCCCCCGGGGCGGGAACTCCTACGAGCAGTACTTC
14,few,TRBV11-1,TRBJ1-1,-,CASSIRAMNTEAFF,TGTGCCAGCAGCATCAGGGCGATGAACACTGAAGCTTTCTTT
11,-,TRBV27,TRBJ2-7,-,CASSPGGEQYF,TGTGCCAGCAGCCCGGGCGGGGAGCAGTACTTC
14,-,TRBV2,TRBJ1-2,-,CASSEALGARGYTF,TGTGCCAGCAGTGAAGCGTTAGGGGCTAGAGGCTACACCTTC
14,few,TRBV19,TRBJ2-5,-,CASSTRQVQETQYF,TGTGCCAGTAGTACCCGACAGGTACAAGAGACCCAGTACTTC
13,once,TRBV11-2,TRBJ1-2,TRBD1,CASSLGQVDGYTF,TGTGCCAGCAGCCTCGGACAGGTTGATGGCTACACCTTC
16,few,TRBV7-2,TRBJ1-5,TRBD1,CASSLDMGQGNQPQHF,TGTGCCAGCAGCCTGGACATGGGACAGGGGAATCAGCCCCAGCATTTT
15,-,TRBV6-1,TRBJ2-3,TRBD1,CASSGRQGGTDTQYF,TGTGCCAGCAGTGGACGACAGGGTGGCACAGATACGCAGTATTTT
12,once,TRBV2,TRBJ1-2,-,CASIGGSYGYTF,TGTGCCAGCATAGGGGGATCCTATGGCTACACCTTC
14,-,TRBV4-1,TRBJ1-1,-,CASSHRPGYKEAFF,TGCGCCAGCAGCCATCGTCCGGGGTACAAAGAAGCTTTCTTT
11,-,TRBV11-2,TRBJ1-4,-,CASSPGGWLFF,TGTGCCAGCAGCCCGGGGGGATGGCTGTTTTTT